This entry lists 8 T cell receptor beta chains sequenced from one sample in a study of CD8+ T cells in alopecia areata (dated by TCRdb to about 2018). Receptor amplification or capture employed the immunoSEQ multiplex PCR assay. For TCR sequencing, RNA was extracted from every sample and reverse transcribed into cDNA to serve as template. The table comes from immuneACCESS by way of TCRdb, which keeps in-frame sequences with V and J called. Part of the clones is missing from these tables; in studies checked, under half for an unresolved V gene and the rest for unknown reasons. In this sample the table shows 120,000 or so clones, 58% of which occur a single time. Around 30% of the sample goes to the ten largest clones. What this sample's time point label stands for: around 28 days on oral tofacitinib. Taken with the paper, the label for treatment or condition translates to: oral pan-JAK inhibitor, 5-10 mg twice daily.

The sequences come from CD8+ T cells sorted from blood, collected at week 4, from a patient treated with tofacitinib. These receptors all come from a human donor with alopecia areata.

The rearrangement uses TRBV7-9 and TRBJ2-5; 8 bases line up with TRBD1. Unmatched junction bases numbered 12, after V lost 4 bases and J lost 5 bases. CDR3 length equals 16 residues. CDR1 is SEHNR, CDR2 FQNEAQ, per germline (reference sequence). CDR3 loop: CASSSDRTGIEETQYF. For the CDR3, the DNA is TGTGCCAGCAGCTCCGACAGGACAGGGATTGAGGAGACCCAGTACTTC.

The CDR3 DNA follows: TGTGCCAGCAGTTTGGGCCATACAGGGGCTTGGTACCAAGAGACCCAGTACTTC. Residues: CASSLGHTGAWYQETQYF. The chain uses TRBV28 and TRBJ2-5, with 7 bases fitting TRBD1. Per germline, CDR1 MDHEN and CDR2 SYDVKM. V was clipped by 3 bases and J by 0 bases; unmatched bases: 13. This CDR3 contains 18 residues.

The chain combines TRBV25-1 with TRBJ2-7, with 7 bases identical to TRBD1. The CDR3 contains 14 residues. Per germline, CDR1 MGHDK and CDR2 SYGVNS. The V and J ends lost 3 bases and 5 bases, in that order; junction bases with no gene match: 7. The CDR3 protein is CASSDRTGLNEQYF. The CDR3 DNA is TGTGCCAGCAGTGACCGGACAGGACTTAACGAGCAGTACTTC.

The chain has TRBV27 and TRBJ2-3; D unclear. The CDR3 length is 13 residues. CDR1 and CDR2 (germline): MNHEY, SMNVEV (reference sequence). Trimming removed 1 base from V and 6 bases from J, with 8 bases in between. This chain's CDR3 is CASSLYSRDTQYF. Here the CDR3 DNA reads TGTGCCAGCAGTTTATATTCAAGGGATACGCAGTATTTT.

V and J are TRBV5-4 and TRBJ2-2; D not certain. CDR1 is SGHNT, CDR2 YYREEE, per germline (reference sequence). V lost 3 bases to trimming and J lost 7 bases, with 7 bases between them. This CDR3 is 12 amino acids long. Here the CDR3 reads CASSSENGELFF. The CDR3 nucleotides read TGTGCCAGCAGCTCCGAGAACGGGGAGCTGTTTTTT. Full variable domain (remainder filled in from reference TRBV5-4 and TRBJ2-2): ETGVTQSPTHLIKTRGQQVTLRCSSQSGHNTVSWYQQALGQGPQFIFQYYREEENGRGNFPPRFSGLQFPNYSSELNVNALELDDSALYLCASSSENGELFFGEGSRLTVL.

The rearrangement links TRBV19 to TRBJ1-2; 7 bases fit TRBD1. CDR1 and CDR2 (germline): LNHDA, SQIVND (reference sequence). CDR3 size: 12 residues. V lost 10 bases, J lost 4 bases, and 6 bases stayed unmatched. The CDR3 sequence: CATYRGGYGYTF. The CDR3 DNA sequence: TGTGCCACTTACAGGGGAGGCTATGGCTACACCTTC.

This clone was observed a few times. V and J are TRBV25-1 and TRBJ2-3; D is unresolved. Germline V gene data show CDR1 as MGHDK and CDR2 as SYGVNS. The CDR3 has 12 amino acids. With 0 bases removed from V and 10 bases from J, the gap between germline ends came to 8 bases. The chain's CDR3 is CASSEYEWSQYF. The DNA of the CDR3 is TGTGCCAGCAGTGAATATGAGTGGTCGCAGTATTTT.

The chain uses TRBV30 and TRBJ2-3, with a weak D call TRBD1 (6 bases). The CDR3 spans 12 residues. V was shortened by 6 bases and J by 2 bases, with 9 bases between the two germline ends. Germline lookup yields CDR1 GTSNPN and CDR2 SVGIG (reference sequence). CDR3 coding DNA: TGTGCCTGCCAGGGGATCACAGATACGCAGTATTTT. Translating it yields CACQGITDTQYF.